Given below is one T cell receptor beta chain in context. Its antigen is not identified. This specimen belongs to a study of graft-versus-host responses after intestinal transplantation. Overall study context: Transplants were multivisceral, liver-intestinal, or isolated intestinal. For around 3 years after anti-thymocyte globulin induction, all recipients took tacrolimus and steroids. Study-level points and caveats: GvH clonotypes were identified within recipient marrow, with a subset emerging first in ileum or blood. Declines in HvG clones occurring early post-transplant were associated with peak circulating GvH clone levels.

Clones were sequenced by immunoSEQ multiplex PCR, and TCRdb holds only the in-frame ones, with some missing. Altogether approximately 60,000 clones are present, roughly 90% being singletons, with the ten largest covering around 1.7%. The CDR3 extends over 13 amino acids. Germline V gene data show CDR1 as MNHEY and CDR2 as SVGAGI. The V end was cut by 3 bases, the J end by 7 bases, with 10 bases between. The chain links TRBV6-5 to TRBJ1-5, with a tentative D call TRBD1 (6 bases). Sequences were derived from unstimulated CD8+ T cells sorted from spleen or lymph node cells, sampled before transplant. The TCR sequence derives from a human donor who was the organ donor for an intestinal transplant. CDR3 DNA: TGTGCCAGCAGTTATCAGGGGTCCCAGCCCCAGCATTTT. Protein sequence: CASSYQGSQPQHF.